This T cell receptor beta chain is drawn from a study of blood T cell repertoires in COVID-19. Background on the study: Samples of COVID-19 (acute and convalescent) were obtained from the United States, Italy and Spain. T cells, B-cell-depleted T cells, or PBMCs provided the cDNA or gDNA that served as material.

Germline V gene data show CDR1 as KGHSH and CDR2 as LQKENI. Losses at the gene ends were 8 bases for V and 3 bases for J; bases not matched to a gene: 6. The CDR3 covers 13 residues. Per the original data handling: Researchers report that nucleated cell counts were estimated from reference gene primer amplification. TCRdb's table, derived via immunoSEQ multiplex PCR, lists solely in-frame clones and lacks some. V and J calls and clone size follow that table, whereas D and trimming were derived from the DNA. This table holds 100,000 to 150,000 clones, 85% found once. The gene calls are TRBV18 and TRBJ1-2; TRBD1 matches 7 bases. This sequence was found in a man aged 80 or over with active or convalescent COVID-19. The sequenced sample was peripheral blood. This CDR3 reads CASGQELDYGYTF. CDR3 nucleotides: TGTGCCAGCGGACAGGAGCTCGACTATGGCTACACCTTC.